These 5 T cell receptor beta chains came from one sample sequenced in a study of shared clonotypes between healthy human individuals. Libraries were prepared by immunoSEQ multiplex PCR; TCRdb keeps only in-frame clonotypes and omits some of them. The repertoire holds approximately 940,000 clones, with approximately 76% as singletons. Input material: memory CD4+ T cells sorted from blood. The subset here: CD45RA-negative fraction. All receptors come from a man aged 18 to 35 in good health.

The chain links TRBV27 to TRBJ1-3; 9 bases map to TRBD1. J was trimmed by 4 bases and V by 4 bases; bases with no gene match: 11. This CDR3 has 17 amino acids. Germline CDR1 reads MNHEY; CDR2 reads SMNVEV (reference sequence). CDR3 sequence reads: CASSYPGTGTSGNTIYF. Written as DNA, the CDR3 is TGTGCCAGCAGTTACCCCGGGACAGGGACATCCGGAAACACCATATATTTT.

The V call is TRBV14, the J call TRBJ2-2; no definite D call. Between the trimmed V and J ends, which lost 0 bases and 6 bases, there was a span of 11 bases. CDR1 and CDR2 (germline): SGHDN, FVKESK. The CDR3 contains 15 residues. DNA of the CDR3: TGTGCCAGCAGCCAAGATGACATCGCCGCCGGGGAGCTGTTTTTT. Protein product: CASSQDDIAAGELFF.

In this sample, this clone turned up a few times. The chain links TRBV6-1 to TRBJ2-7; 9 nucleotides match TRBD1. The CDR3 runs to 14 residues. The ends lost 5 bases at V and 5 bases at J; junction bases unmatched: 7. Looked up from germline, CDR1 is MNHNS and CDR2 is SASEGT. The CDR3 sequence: CASSPGQGLNEQYF. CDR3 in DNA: TGTGCCAGCAGTCCGGGACAGGGTCTCAACGAGCAGTACTTC.

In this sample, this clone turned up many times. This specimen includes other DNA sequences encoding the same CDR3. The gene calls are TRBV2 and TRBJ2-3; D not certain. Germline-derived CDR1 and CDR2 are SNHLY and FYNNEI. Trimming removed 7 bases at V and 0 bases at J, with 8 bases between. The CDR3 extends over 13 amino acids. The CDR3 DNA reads TGTGCCAGCAATCGGGCTAGCACAGATACGCAGTATTTT. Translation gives CASNRASTDTQYF.

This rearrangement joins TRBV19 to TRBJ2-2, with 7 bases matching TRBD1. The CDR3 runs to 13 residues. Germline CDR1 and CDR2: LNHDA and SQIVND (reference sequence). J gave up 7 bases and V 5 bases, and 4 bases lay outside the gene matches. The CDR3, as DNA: TGTGCCAGTAGTCGGGACAGATTCGGGGAGCTGTTTTTT. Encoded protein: CASSRDRFGELFF.